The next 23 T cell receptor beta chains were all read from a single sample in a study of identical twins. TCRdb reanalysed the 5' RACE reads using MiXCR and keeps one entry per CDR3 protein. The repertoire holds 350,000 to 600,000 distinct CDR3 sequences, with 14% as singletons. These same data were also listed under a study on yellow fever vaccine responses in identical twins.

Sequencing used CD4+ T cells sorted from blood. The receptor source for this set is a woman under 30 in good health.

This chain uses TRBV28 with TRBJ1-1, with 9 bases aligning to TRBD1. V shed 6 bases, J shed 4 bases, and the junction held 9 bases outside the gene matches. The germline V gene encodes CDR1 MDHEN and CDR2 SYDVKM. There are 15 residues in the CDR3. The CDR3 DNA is TGTGCCAGCAGGGGACAGGGTCGAAGGGGCACTGAAGCTTTCTTT. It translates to CASRGQGRRGTEAFF.

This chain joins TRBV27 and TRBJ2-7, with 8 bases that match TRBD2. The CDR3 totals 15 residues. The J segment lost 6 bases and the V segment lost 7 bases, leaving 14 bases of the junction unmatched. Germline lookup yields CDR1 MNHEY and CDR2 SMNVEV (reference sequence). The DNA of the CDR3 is TGTGCCAGCAATCCCCTCATAGCGGGAAAGGGCGAGCAGTACTTC. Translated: CASNPLIAGKGEQYF.

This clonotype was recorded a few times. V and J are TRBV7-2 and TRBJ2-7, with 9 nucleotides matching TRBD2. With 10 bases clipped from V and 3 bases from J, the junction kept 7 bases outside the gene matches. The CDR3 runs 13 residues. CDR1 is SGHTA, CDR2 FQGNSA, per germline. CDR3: CATFIAGDYEQYF. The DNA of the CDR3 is TGTGCCACCTTCATAGCGGGAGACTACGAGCAGTACTTC.

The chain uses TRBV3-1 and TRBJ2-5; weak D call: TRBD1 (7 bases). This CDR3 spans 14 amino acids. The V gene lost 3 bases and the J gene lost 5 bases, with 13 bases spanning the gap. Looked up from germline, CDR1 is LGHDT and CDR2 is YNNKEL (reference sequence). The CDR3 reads CASSHGAGGETQYF. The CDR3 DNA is TGTGCCAGCAGCCACGGAGCAGGGGGGGAGACCCAGTACTTC.

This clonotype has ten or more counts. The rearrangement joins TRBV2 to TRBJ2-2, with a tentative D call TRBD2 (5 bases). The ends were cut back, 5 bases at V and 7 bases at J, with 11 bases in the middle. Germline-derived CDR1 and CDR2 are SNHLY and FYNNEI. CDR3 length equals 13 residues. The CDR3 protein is CASSTGKGGELFF. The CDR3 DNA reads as TGTGCCAGCAGTACGGGGAAAGGCGGGGAGCTGTTTTTT.

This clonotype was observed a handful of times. CDR3 nucleotides: TGTGCCAGCAGCTCCCAAGTTTTAGCGGGGGTGGGCAATGAGCAGTTCTTC. This gives the protein CASSSQVLAGVGNEQFF. The V call is TRBV7-8, the J call TRBJ2-1, with TRBD2 identical over 9 bases. The germline CDR1 and CDR2 sequences are SGHVS and FQNEAQ. This CDR3 has 17 residues. The junction had 13 bases not matched to a gene; V was cut back by 4 bases and J by 6 bases.

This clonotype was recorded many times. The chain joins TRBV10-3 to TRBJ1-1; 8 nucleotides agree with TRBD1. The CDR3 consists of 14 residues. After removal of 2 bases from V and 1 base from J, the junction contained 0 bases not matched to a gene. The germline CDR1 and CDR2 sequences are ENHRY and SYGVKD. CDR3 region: CAISEGQGNTEAFF. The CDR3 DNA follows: TGTGCCATCAGTGAGGGACAGGGGAACACTGAAGCTTTCTTT.

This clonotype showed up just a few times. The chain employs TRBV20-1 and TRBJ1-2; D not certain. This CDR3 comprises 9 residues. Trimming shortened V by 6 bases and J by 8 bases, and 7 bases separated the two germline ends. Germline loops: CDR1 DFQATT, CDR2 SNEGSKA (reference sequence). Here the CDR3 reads CSARSGYTF. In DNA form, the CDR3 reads TGCAGTGCCCGATCAGGCTACACCTTC.

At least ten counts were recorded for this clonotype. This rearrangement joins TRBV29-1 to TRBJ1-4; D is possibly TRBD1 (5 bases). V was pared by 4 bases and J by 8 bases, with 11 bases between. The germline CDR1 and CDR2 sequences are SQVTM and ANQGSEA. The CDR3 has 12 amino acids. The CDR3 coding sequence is TGCAGCGTTGTGCAGGGCGGGGAAAAACTGTTTTTT. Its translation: CSVVQGGEKLFF.

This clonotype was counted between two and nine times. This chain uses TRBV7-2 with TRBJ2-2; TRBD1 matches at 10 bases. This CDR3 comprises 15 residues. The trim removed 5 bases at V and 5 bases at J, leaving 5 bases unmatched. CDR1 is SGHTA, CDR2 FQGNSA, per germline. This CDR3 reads CASSRGQGTTGELFF. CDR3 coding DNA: TGTGCCAGCAGCCGGGGACAGGGGACGACCGGGGAGCTGTTTTTT.

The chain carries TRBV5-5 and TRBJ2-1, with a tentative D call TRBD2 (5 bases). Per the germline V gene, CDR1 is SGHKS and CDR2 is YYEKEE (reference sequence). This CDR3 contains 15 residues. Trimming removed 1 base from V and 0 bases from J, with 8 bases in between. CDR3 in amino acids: CASSLFGDSYNEQFF. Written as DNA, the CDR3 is TGTGCCAGCAGCTTGTTCGGGGACTCCTACAATGAGCAGTTCTTC.

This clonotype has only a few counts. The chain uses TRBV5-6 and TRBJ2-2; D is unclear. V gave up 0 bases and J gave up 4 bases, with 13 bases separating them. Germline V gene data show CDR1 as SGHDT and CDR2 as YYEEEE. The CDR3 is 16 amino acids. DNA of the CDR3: TGTGCCAGCAGCTTGGCCGGCGCCGGACGCACCGGGGAGCTGTTTTTT. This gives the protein CASSLAGAGRTGELFF.

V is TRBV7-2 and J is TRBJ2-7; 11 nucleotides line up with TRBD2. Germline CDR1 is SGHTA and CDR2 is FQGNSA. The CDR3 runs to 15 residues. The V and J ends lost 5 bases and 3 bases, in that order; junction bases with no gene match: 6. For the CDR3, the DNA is TGTGCCAGCAGCCTGATAGCGGGGGGGCACTACGAGCAGTACTTC. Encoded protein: CASSLIAGGHYEQYF.

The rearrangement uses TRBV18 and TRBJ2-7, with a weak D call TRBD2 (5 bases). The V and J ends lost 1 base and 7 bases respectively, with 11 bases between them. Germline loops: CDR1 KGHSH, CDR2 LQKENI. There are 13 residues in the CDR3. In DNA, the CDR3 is TGTGCCAGCTCACCACTGGAGCCGGGGGAGCAGTACTTC. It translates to CASSPLEPGEQYF.

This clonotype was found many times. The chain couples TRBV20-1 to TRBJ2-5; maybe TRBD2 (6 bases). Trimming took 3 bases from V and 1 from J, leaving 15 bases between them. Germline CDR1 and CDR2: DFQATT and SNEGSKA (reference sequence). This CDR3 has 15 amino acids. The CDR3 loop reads CSASSHRDSQETQYF. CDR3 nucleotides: TGCAGTGCTAGTTCTCACCGGGACTCCCAAGAGACCCAGTACTTC.

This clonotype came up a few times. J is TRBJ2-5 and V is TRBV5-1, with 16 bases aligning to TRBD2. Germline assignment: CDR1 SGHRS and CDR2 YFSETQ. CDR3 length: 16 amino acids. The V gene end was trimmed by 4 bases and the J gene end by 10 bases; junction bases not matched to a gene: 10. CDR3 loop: CASSQPGTSGRDIQYF. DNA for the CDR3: TGCGCCAGCAGCCAACCCGGGACTAGCGGGAGGGATATCCAGTACTTC.

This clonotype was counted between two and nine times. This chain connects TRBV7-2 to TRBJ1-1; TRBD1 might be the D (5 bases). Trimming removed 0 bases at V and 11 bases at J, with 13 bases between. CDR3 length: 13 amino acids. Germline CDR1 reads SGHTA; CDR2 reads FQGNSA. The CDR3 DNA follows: TGTGCCAGCAGCTTAGCGTCTTTGAAGGGGGCTTTCTTT. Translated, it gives CASSLASLKGAFF.

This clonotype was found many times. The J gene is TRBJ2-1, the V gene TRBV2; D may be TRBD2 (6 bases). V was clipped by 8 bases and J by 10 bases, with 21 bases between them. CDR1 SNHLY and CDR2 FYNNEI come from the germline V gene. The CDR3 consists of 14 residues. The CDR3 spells CASEVSGGAREQFF. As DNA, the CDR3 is TGTGCCAGCGAGGTCTCCGGCGGGGCTAGGGAGCAGTTCTTC.

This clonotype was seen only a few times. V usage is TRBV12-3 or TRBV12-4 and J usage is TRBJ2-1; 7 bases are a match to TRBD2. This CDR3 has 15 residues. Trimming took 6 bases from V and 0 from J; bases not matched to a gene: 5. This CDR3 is CASSSLATSYNEQFF. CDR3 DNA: TGTGCCAGCAGCTCACTAGCGACCTCCTACAATGAGCAGTTCTTC.

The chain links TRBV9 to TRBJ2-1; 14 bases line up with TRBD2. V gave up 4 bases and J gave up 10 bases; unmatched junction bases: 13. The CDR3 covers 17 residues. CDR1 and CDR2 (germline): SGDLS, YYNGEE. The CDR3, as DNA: TGTGCCAGCAGCTTTCAGACTAGCGGGGGGGGGTTTTGGGAGCAGTTCTTC. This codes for CASSFQTSGGGFWEQFF.

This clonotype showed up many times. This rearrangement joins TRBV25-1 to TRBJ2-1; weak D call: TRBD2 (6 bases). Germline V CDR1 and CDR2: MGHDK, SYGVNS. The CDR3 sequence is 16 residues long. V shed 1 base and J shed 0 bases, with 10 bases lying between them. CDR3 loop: CASSEFGGSSYNEQFF. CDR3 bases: TGTGCCAGCAGTGAATTTGGGGGGAGCTCCTACAATGAGCAGTTCTTC. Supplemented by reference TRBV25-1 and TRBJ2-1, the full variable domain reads EADIYQTPRYLVIGTGKKITLECSQTMGHDKMYWYQQDPGMELHLIHYSYGVNSTEKGDLSSESTVSRIRTEHFPLTLESARPSHTSQYLCASSEFGGSSYNEQFFGPGTRLTVL.

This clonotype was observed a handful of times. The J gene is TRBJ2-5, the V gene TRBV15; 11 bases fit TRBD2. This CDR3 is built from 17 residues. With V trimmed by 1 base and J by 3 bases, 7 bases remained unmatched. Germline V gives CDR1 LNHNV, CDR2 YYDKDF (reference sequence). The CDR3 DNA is TGTGCCACCAGCAGAGGACTAGCGGGACCCGGTAAAGAGACCCAGTACTTC. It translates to CATSRGLAGPGKETQYF.

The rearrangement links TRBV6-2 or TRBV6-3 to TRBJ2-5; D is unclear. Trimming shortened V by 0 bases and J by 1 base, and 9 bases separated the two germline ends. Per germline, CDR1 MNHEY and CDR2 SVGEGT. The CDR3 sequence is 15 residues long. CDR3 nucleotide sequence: TGTGCCAGCAGTTACTCGACCAGAAGCCAAGAGACCCAGTACTTC. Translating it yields CASSYSTRSQETQYF.